This passage covers 21 T cell receptor beta chains from one sample sequenced in a study of T cells in Graves' hyperthyroidism and ophthalmopathy. The CDR3 regions of TCR beta were amplified from RNA transcripts. First-round RT-PCR targeting the TCR CDR3 was performed with the HTBI primer set. TCRdb redid the calling of the multiplex PCR reads with MiXCR, one entry per CDR3 protein. The table has 450,000 to 650,000 distinct CDR3 sequences, about a sixth seen once. Sequencing used blood. The receptors come from a woman aged 18 to 35 with Graves' ophthalmopathy.

This clonotype was observed at least ten times. The chain links TRBV3-1 to TRBJ2-1; D call uncertain. Germline V gene sequence: CDR1 LGHDT, CDR2 YNNKEL (reference sequence). The germline V and J ends were trimmed by 5 bases and 2 bases, with 13 bases remaining between them. This CDR3 region has 15 residues. The CDR3 coding sequence is TGTGCCAGCAGCACACCAGTGAAAGCCTACAATGAGCAGTTCTTC. It is translated as CASSTPVKAYNEQFF.

This clonotype was seen a handful of times. J is TRBJ2-7 and V is TRBV19; 9 bases map to TRBD1. The CDR3 consists of 16 residues. V shed 5 bases and J 3 bases; nucleotides not matched to a gene: 11. CDR1 and CDR2 (germline): LNHDA, SQIVND (reference sequence). The CDR3 spells CASSPRTGDHGYEQYF. CDR3 sequence (DNA): TGTGCCAGTAGTCCTCGGACAGGGGACCACGGCTACGAGCAGTACTTC.

The chain employs TRBV27 and TRBJ2-2; D unclear. The V end lost 5 bases, the J end lost 6 bases, and 10 bases lay between the germline ends. The germline V gene has CDR1 MNHEY and CDR2 SMNVEV (reference sequence). This CDR3 is built from 13 residues. The CDR3 is CASSNLGSGELFF. The CDR3 region has the DNA TGTGCCAGCAGTAACCTAGGGTCCGGGGAGCTGTTTTTT.

The chain joins TRBV2 to TRBJ1-2; no clear D gene. From germline, CDR1 is SNHLY and CDR2 FYNNEI. V was shortened by 3 bases and J by 7 bases, with 9 bases between the two germline ends. This CDR3 contains 12 residues. The CDR3 reads CASSEGGPGYTF. CDR3 coding DNA: TGTGCCAGCAGTGAGGGAGGGCCTGGCTACACCTTC.

Ten or more counts support this clonotype. The chain has TRBV7-2 and TRBJ1-1; the match to TRBD1 covers 8 bases. Trimming cost V 5 bases and J 4 bases; bases outside gene matches: 6. From germline, CDR1 is SGHTA and CDR2 FQGNSA. This CDR3 has 14 residues. Written as DNA, the CDR3 is TGTGCCAGCAGCGGACAGGGCGGGAGCACTGAAGCTTTCTTT. Translated, it gives CASSGQGGSTEAFF.

This clonotype was recorded at least ten times. This chain uses TRBV28 with TRBJ2-7; 8 nucleotides agree with TRBD1. The CDR3 has 14 amino acids. Germline loops: CDR1 MDHEN, CDR2 SYDVKM. V shed 6 bases and J 4 bases; nucleotides not matched to a gene: 8. CDR3 protein: CASSRQGAAYEQYF. Here the CDR3 DNA reads TGTGCCAGCAGCCGCCAGGGGGCGGCGTACGAGCAGTACTTC. Variable domain in full (rest from reference TRBV28 and TRBJ2-7): DVKVTQSSRYLVKRTGEKVFLECVQDMDHENMFWYRQDPGLGLRLIYFSYDVKMKEKGDIPEGYSVSREKKERFSLILESASTNQTSMYLCASSRQGAAYEQYFGPGTRLTVT.

This clonotype was counted between two and nine times. The gene calls are TRBV18 and TRBJ1-5; 9 bases are a match to TRBD1. Losses at the gene ends were 5 bases for V and 6 bases for J; bases not matched to a gene: 5. CDR1 is KGHSH and CDR2 is LQKENI in the germline V gene. The CDR3 contains 14 residues. As DNA, the CDR3 is TGTGCCAGCTCATCGAAGACAGGGGGTCAGCCCCAGCATTTT. Encoded protein: CASSSKTGGQPQHF.

This CDR3 is CASSLGRNRDGNQPQHF. The DNA for the CDR3 is TGTGCCAGCAGCCTCGGACGGAACCGGGACGGCAATCAGCCCCAGCATTTT. The chain links TRBV7-8 to TRBJ1-5, with a possible D match to TRBD1 (5 bases). V was clipped by 5 bases and J by 2 bases, with 19 bases between them. CDR3 length equals 17 residues. In germline, CDR1 is SGHVS, CDR2 FQNEAQ.

This clonotype was observed at least ten times. Here the CDR3 reads CASSRWTDDEQYF. CDR3 coding DNA: TGTGCCAGCAGTCGCTGGACGGACGACGAGCAGTACTTC. This sequence joins TRBV6-1 and TRBJ2-7; D remains unclear. Deletions cut 5 bases from V and 5 bases from J, with 13 bases between. Per germline, CDR1 MNHNS and CDR2 SASEGT. This CDR3 has 13 residues.

The chain couples TRBV13 to TRBJ1-1; TRBD1 matches at 9 bases. The CDR3 runs 16 residues. Germline loops: CDR1 PRHDT, CDR2 FYEKMQ (reference sequence). J lost 5 bases, V lost 6 bases, and 13 bases had no gene match. For the CDR3, the DNA is TGTGCCAGCAGTTACCCACAGGGGGCGGGCCGGACTGAAGCTTTCTTT. Encoded protein: CASSYPQGAGRTEAFF.

This clonotype was seen a few times. The V gene is TRBV28, the J gene TRBJ1-2, with a possible D match to TRBD1 (5 bases). The CDR3 contains 16 residues. Germline CDR1 and CDR2: MDHEN and SYDVKM. V lost 4 bases and J lost 6, with 21 bases in between. The CDR3 DNA follows: TGTGCCAGCAGTTCTCTAACTGGGGGTCTCAGGGATGGCTACACCTTC. This translates into CASSSLTGGLRDGYTF.

This clonotype was observed many times. The genes are TRBV7-2 and TRBJ1-2; D possibly corresponds to TRBD1 (5 bases). V dropped 3 bases and J dropped 9 bases, with 8 bases sitting between them. There are 11 residues in the CDR3. Germline CDR1 reads SGHTA; CDR2 reads FQGNSA. For the CDR3, the DNA is TGTGCCAGCAGCTTGGAGGGGAGCTACACCTTC. It encodes CASSLEGSYTF.

This clonotype was counted between two and nine times. The rearrangement links TRBV5-4 to TRBJ2-1; either TRBD1 or TRBD2 may supply D (6 bases each). Germline loops: CDR1 SGHNT, CDR2 YYREEE (reference sequence). The CDR3 totals 13 residues. Trimming cost V 4 bases and J 7 bases, with 12 bases left between them. The CDR3 loop reads CASSPKGGNEQFF. The CDR3 region has the DNA TGTGCCAGCAGCCCGAAGGGGGGTAATGAGCAGTTCTTC.

This clonotype showed up many times. The chain uses TRBV28 and TRBJ1-3, with no clear D. Per the germline V gene, CDR1 is MDHEN and CDR2 is SYDVKM. The V end lost 2 bases, the J end lost 0 bases, and 8 bases lay between the germline ends. The CDR3 totals 15 residues. The CDR3 region has the DNA TGTGCCAGCAGTTTAACGGTCAGCTCTGGAAACACCATATATTTT. Translating gives CASSLTVSSGNTIYF. The full variable domain, in which reference TRBV28 and TRBJ1-3 provide the parts outside the CDR3, is DVKVTQSSRYLVKRTGEKVFLECVQDMDHENMFWYRQDPGLGLRLIYFSYDVKMKEKGDIPEGYSVSREKKERFSLILESASTNQTSMYLCASSLTVSSGNTIYFGEGSWLTVV.

The rearrangement uses TRBV12-3 or TRBV12-4 and TRBJ2-1, with TRBD1 matching over 11 bases. V lost 7 bases to trimming and J lost 3 bases; unmatched junction nucleotides: 5. The CDR3 has 15 residues. The CDR3 sequence is CASTAGTGGYNEQFF. Here the CDR3 DNA reads TGTGCCAGCACCGCCGGGACAGGGGGCTACAATGAGCAGTTCTTC.

In its sample, this clonotype was seen once. The chain is built from TRBV30 and TRBJ1-1; D gene unclear. Germline V gene data show CDR1 as GTSNPN and CDR2 as SVGIG (reference sequence). The CDR3 is 13 residues long. V lost 2 bases and J 5 bases, leaving 12 bases between the germline ends. The CDR3 reads CAWSNLLRTEAFF. CDR3 nucleotides: TGTGCCTGGAGTAATCTCTTGCGAACTGAAGCTTTCTTT.

This clonotype appeared many times. The chain uses TRBV3-1 and TRBJ2-5, with 10 bases fitting TRBD1. V shed 2 bases, J shed 4 bases, and the junction held 4 bases outside the gene matches. Germline CDR1 reads LGHDT; CDR2 reads YNNKEL (reference sequence). CDR3 length: 15 amino acids. The CDR3: CASSQSRTGGETQYF. The CDR3 coding sequence is TGTGCCAGCAGCCAATCGCGGACAGGGGGAGAGACCCAGTACTTC.

This clonotype was counted ten times or more. V usage is TRBV7-2 and J usage is TRBJ2-2; 9 positions match TRBD1. The CDR3 contains 15 residues. V shed 3 bases and J 5 bases; nucleotides not matched to a gene: 4. CDR1 and CDR2 (germline): SGHTA, FQGNSA. For the CDR3, the DNA is TGTGCCAGCAGCTTTGGGGACAGGGATACCGGGGAGCTGTTTTTT. Translating it yields CASSFGDRDTGELFF. Combining the CDR3 with reference TRBV7-2 and TRBJ2-2 gives the whole variable domain GAGVSQSPSNKVTEKGKDVELRCDPISGHTALYWYRQSLGQGLEFLIYFQGNSAPDKSGLPSDRFSAERTGGSVSTLTIQRTQQEDSAVYLCASSFGDRDTGELFFGEGSRLTVL.

This clonotype came up many times. The rearrangement joins TRBV20-1 to TRBJ1-1; tentatively, D is TRBD1 (5 bases). The germline V and J ends were trimmed by 0 bases and 11 bases, with 10 bases remaining between them. The CDR3 consists of 11 residues. Germline V CDR1 and CDR2: DFQATT, SNEGSKA (reference sequence). CDR3 protein: CSARERGLAFF. CDR3 DNA sequence: TGCAGTGCTAGAGAGAGGGGATTGGCTTTCTTT.

The table lists this clonotype with many counts. J is TRBJ2-7 and V is TRBV18; D is unresolved. V dropped 1 base and J dropped 3 bases, with 7 bases sitting between them. CDR1 and CDR2 (germline): KGHSH, LQKENI. This CDR3 comprises 13 residues. The CDR3 DNA follows: TGTGCCAGCTCACCACGCGCACTCTACGAGCAGTACTTC. Amino acids: CASSPRALYEQYF.

The chain recombines TRBV20-1 with TRBJ1-3; perhaps TRBD1 as D (5 bases). There are 14 residues in the CDR3. Germline loops: CDR1 DFQATT, CDR2 SNEGSKA (reference sequence). V was pared by 3 bases and J by 4 bases, with 13 bases between. CDR3 region: CSARGPLKGNTIYF. DNA for the CDR3: TGCAGTGCTAGGGGACCTCTTAAGGGAAACACCATATATTTT.